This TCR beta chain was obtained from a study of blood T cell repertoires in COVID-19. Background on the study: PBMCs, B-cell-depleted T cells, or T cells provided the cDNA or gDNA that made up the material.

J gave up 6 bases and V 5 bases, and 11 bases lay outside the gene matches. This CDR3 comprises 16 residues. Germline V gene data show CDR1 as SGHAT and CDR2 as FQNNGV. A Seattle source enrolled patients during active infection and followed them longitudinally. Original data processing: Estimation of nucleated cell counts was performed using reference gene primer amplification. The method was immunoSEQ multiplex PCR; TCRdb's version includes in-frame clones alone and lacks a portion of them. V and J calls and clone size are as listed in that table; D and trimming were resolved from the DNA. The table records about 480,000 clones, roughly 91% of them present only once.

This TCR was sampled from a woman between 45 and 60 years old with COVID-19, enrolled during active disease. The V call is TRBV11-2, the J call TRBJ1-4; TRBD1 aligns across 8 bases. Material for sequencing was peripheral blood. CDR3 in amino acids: CASSPDRVFDHEKLFF. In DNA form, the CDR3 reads TGTGCCAGCAGCCCGGACAGGGTCTTTGATCATGAAAAACTGTTTTTT.